These 2 T cell receptor beta chains were sequenced from one sample in a study of cytomegalovirus exposure and HLA in healthy donors. The PCR employed 60 Vbeta primers together with 13 Jbeta primers. Sequenced by immunoSEQ multiplex PCR; TCRdb stores in-frame clones only, minus some. The sample yields roughly 160,000 clones, 73% seen once. Sequences were obtained from PBMCs. Receptor source: a woman between 18 and 29 years old in good health and CMV-seropositive.

The chain recombines TRBV28 with TRBJ2-1; D is possibly TRBD1 (5 bases). The V gene lost 5 bases and the J gene lost 9 bases, with 20 bases spanning the gap. The CDR3 extends over 15 amino acids. The germline gives CDR1 MDHEN, CDR2 SYDVKM. The CDR3 spells CASSRVGVSSSEQFF. The CDR3 bases are TGTGCCAGCAGTCGGGTAGGGGTTAGTAGTAGTGAGCAGTTCTTC. The whole variable domain, remainder taken from reference TRBV28 and TRBJ2-1, is DVKVTQSSRYLVKRTGEKVFLECVQDMDHENMFWYRQDPGLGLRLIYFSYDVKMKEKGDIPEGYSVSREKKERFSLILESASTNQTSMYLCASSRVGVSSSEQFFGPGTRLTVL.

V gene TRBV14 combines with J gene TRBJ2-7; 8 bases fit TRBD1. V shed 4 bases, J shed 3 bases, and the junction held 5 bases outside the gene matches. CDR3 length: 14 amino acids. CDR1 SGHDN and CDR2 FVKESK come from the germline V gene. Written as DNA, the CDR3 is TGTGCCAGCAGCCTTGGGGACAGGTACTACGAGCAGTACTTC. Protein: CASSLGDRYYEQYF.